Shown below are 26 T cell receptor beta chains from a single sample sequenced in a study of sequential checkpoint blockade in melanoma. Generated by immunoSEQ multiplex PCR, the TCRdb table keeps only in-frame clones and is missing some. The profile shows some 2,900 clones, approximately 20% of them singletons. The treatment denotes: randomized to nivolumab then ipilimumab (arm A) or the reverse (arm B). The starting material was tumor tissue (inferred from file names), obtained from a patient given nivolumab and ipilimumab in sequence. The receptors originated from a human donor with melanoma.

As concerns this clone: Different DNA sequences within this sample yield the same CDR3. This rearrangement joins TRBV6-7 to TRBJ1-5, with D hard to call. TRBV6-7 counts as an open reading frame of uncertain function. Between the trimmed V and J ends, which lost 2 bases and 9 bases, there was a span of 5 bases. This CDR3 region has 11 residues. The CDR3 nucleotides are TGTGCCAGCAGTTACGGACGGCCCCAGCATTTT. It specifies CASSYGRPQHF.

The chain couples TRBV12-5 to TRBJ2-1; 9 bases map to TRBD1. The V segment lost 7 bases and the J segment 4 bases; nucleotides outside the gene matches: 5. The germline V gene encodes CDR1 LGHNT and CDR2 FRNRAP. The CDR3 has 14 residues. CDR3 sequence (DNA): TGTGCTAGTGTCCCGGGACAGGGTTACAATGAGCAGTTCTTC. As protein: CASVPGQGYNEQFF.

This rearrangement joins TRBV29-1 to TRBJ1-1, with D maybe TRBD1 (5 bases). Germline CDR1 reads SQVTM; CDR2 reads ANQGSEA. The V and J ends lost 3 bases and 5 bases respectively, with 13 bases between them. This CDR3 spans 13 amino acids. For the CDR3, the DNA is TGCAGCGTTGATGGGGCCACGGTAACTGAAGCTTTCTTT. Protein: CSVDGATVTEAFF.

This clone was seen many times. The gene calls are TRBV11-3 and TRBJ2-3, with 8 bases fitting TRBD1. The CDR3 contains 15 residues. Trimming cost V 7 bases and J 4 bases; bases outside gene matches: 10. Germline V lookup: CDR1 SGHNT, CDR2 YENEEA. The CDR3 DNA reads TGTGCCAGCAACCTCGGACAGGGTACAGCAGATACGCAGTATTTT. As protein: CASNLGQGTADTQYF.

V and J are TRBV9 and TRBJ2-6, with a weak D call TRBD1 (6 bases). This CDR3 has 14 amino acids. Per the germline V gene, CDR1 is SGDLS and CDR2 is YYNGEE. Trimming shortened V by 5 bases and J by 2 bases, and 8 bases separated the two germline ends. The CDR3 loop is CASRQGAGANVLTF. Here the CDR3 DNA reads TGTGCCAGCAGACAGGGCGCTGGGGCCAACGTCCTGACTTTC. The whole variable domain, remainder taken from reference TRBV9 and TRBJ2-6, is DSGVTQTPKHLITATGQRVTLRCSPRSGDLSVYWYQQSLDQGLQFLIQYYNGEERAKGNILERFSAQQFPDLHSELNLSSLELGDSALYFCASRQGAGANVLTFGAGSRLTVL.

This clone was recorded a few times. CDR3: CASSSGTSGGAWETQYF. In DNA form, the CDR3 reads TGTGCCAGCAGTTCGGGGACTAGCGGGGGGGCCTGGGAGACCCAGTACTTC. The chain is built from TRBV6-8 and TRBJ2-5; 16 nucleotides align to TRBD2. Germline V lookup: CDR1 MNHGY, CDR2 SAAAGT. J lost 5 bases, V lost 4 bases, and 7 bases had no gene match. CDR3 length equals 17 residues.

In this sample, this clone turned up many times. The chain is built from TRBV11-3 and TRBJ1-4; no definite D call. The CDR3 loop spans 14 amino acids. V was cut by 5 bases and J by 3 bases, with 10 bases left in between. Germline lookup yields CDR1 SGHNT and CDR2 YENEEA. Here the CDR3 DNA reads TGTGCCAGCAGCCTCCCCGGGGCTAATGAAAAACTGTTTTTT. This translates into CASSLPGANEKLFF.

Only a few counts were recorded for this clone. The chain joins TRBV30 to TRBJ2-3; the match to TRBD2 covers 14 bases. V shed 5 bases, J shed 0 bases, and the junction held 10 bases outside the gene matches. CDR1 is GTSNPN and CDR2 is SVGIG in the germline V gene (reference sequence). The CDR3 covers 18 residues. DNA for the CDR3: TGTGCCTGGGAGACACGGGGACTAGCGGGGGTGAGCACAGATACGCAGTATTTT. Translating it yields CAWETRGLAGVSTDTQYF.

This clone is deemed medium-sized (0.01 to 0.1%). The chain has TRBV12-5 and TRBJ2-3; TRBD2 agrees at 7 bases. The germline V gene has CDR1 LGHNT and CDR2 FRNRAP. J gave up 6 bases and V 6 bases, and 15 bases lay outside the gene matches. The CDR3 contains 16 residues. The CDR3 loop reads CASGPGLEGPADTQYF. The CDR3 DNA reads TGTGCTAGTGGCCCTGGACTAGAGGGCCCGGCGGATACGCAGTATTTT.

Judged by abundance, this clone is medium-sized. This chain links TRBV11-3 with TRBJ2-1; TRBD2 matches 9 bases. Germline loops: CDR1 SGHNT, CDR2 YENEEA. CDR3 length equals 16 residues. Trimming cost V 0 bases and J 7 bases; bases outside gene matches: 7. CDR3 in DNA: TGTGCCAGCAGCTTAGATCTTGCGGGGGGGCCTAATGAGCAGTTCTTC. It translates to CASSLDLAGGPNEQFF.

The chain recombines TRBV30 with TRBJ2-1; either TRBD1 or TRBD2 may supply D (5 bases each). Germline CDR1 and CDR2: GTSNPN and SVGIG (reference sequence). The V and J ends lost 4 bases and 5 bases respectively, with 18 bases between them. The CDR3 runs to 15 residues. In DNA, the CDR3 is TGTGCCTGGACCCCACCCGGGACGGTAGACAATGAGCAGTTCTTC. This sequence encodes CAWTPPGTVDNEQFF.

This clone has just a few counts. The chain joins TRBV19 to TRBJ2-1; the match to TRBD2 covers 9 bases. V lost 6 bases and J lost 6; bases outside the gene matches: 9. Germline CDR1 and CDR2: LNHDA and SQIVND (reference sequence). The CDR3 loop spans 15 amino acids. CDR3 nucleotides: TGTGCCAGTAGCCCTAGCGGGGAAATCGGCAATGAGCAGTTCTTC. As protein: CASSPSGEIGNEQFF.

This clone showed up many times. The chain employs TRBV11-3 and TRBJ2-5, with 15 positions matching TRBD2. Per germline, CDR1 SGHNT and CDR2 YENEEA. The CDR3 extends over 17 amino acids. The J segment lost 4 bases and the V segment lost 3 bases, leaving 6 bases of the junction unmatched. CDR3 amino acids: CASSFGLAGGWSETQYF. The CDR3 DNA reads TGTGCCAGCAGCTTCGGACTAGCGGGGGGGTGGTCAGAGACCCAGTACTTC.

The V and J genes are TRBV12-5 and TRBJ2-1; 7 bases are a match to TRBD1. The CDR3 runs to 14 residues. Losses at the gene ends were 7 bases for V and 4 bases for J; bases not matched to a gene: 7. Per the germline V gene, CDR1 is LGHNT and CDR2 is FRNRAP. This CDR3 reads CASVPGQAYNEQFF. DNA for the CDR3: TGTGCTAGTGTCCCCGGACAGGCATACAATGAGCAGTTCTTC. Full variable domain (missing parts from reference TRBV12-5 and TRBJ2-1): DARVTQTPRHKVTEMGQEVTMRCQPILGHNTVFWYRQTMMQGLELLAYFRNRAPLDDSGMPKDRFSAEMPDATLATLKIQPSEPRDSAVYFCASVPGQAYNEQFFGPGTRLTVL.

This clone was seen many times. The chain is built from TRBV7-5 and TRBJ2-1. TRBV7-5 is designated a pseudogene. CDR3 length: 15 amino acids. The CDR3 coding sequence is TGTGCCAGCAGCCCTGGACGGATTTCCTACAATGAGCAGTTCTTC. Protein sequence: CASSPGRISYNEQFF.

This chain connects TRBV10-2 to TRBJ2-3; TRBD2 matches at 8 bases. In germline, CDR1 is WSHSY, CDR2 SAAADI. The CDR3 has 16 residues. V was pared by 2 bases and J by 2 bases, with 6 bases of the junction left unmatched. DNA of the CDR3: TGCGCCAGCAGTGAGAGGGAGCGGGGGATCACAGATACGCAGTATTTT. Translated, it gives CASSERERGITDTQYF.

The table lists this clone with many counts. This chain joins TRBV11-3 and TRBJ2-3; D might be TRBD2 (5 bases). The CDR3 is 16 amino acids. V shed 5 bases and J shed 3 bases, with 18 bases lying between them. Per the germline V gene, CDR1 is SGHNT and CDR2 is YENEEA. The CDR3 protein is CASSVMSGGGTDTQYF. The CDR3 DNA reads TGTGCCAGCAGCGTCATGAGCGGCGGAGGAACAGATACGCAGTATTTT.

This clone was seen at least ten times. This chain links TRBV11-3 with TRBJ2-5, with D hard to call. The V and J ends lost 5 bases and 5 bases respectively, with 15 bases between them. This CDR3 has 14 residues. Per the germline V gene, CDR1 is SGHNT and CDR2 is YENEEA. Here the CDR3 reads CASSSPGLVETQYF. The CDR3, as DNA: TGTGCCAGCAGCAGTCCGGGCCTGGTGGAGACCCAGTACTTC.

The V call is TRBV11-3, the J call TRBJ1-2, with 9 bases lining up with TRBD1. The V gene's germline CDR1 is SGHNT and CDR2 YENEEA. Trimming took 5 bases from V and 6 from J; bases not matched to a gene: 10. The CDR3 covers 15 residues. The CDR3 nucleotides read TGTGCCAGCAGCCCTCTCGGGACAGGGAGGGATGGCTACACCTTC. It is translated as CASSPLGTGRDGYTF.

By sample fraction, this clone is medium-sized. The genes are TRBV11-3 and TRBJ2-3; TRBD2 matches 14 bases. CDR1 is SGHNT and CDR2 is YENEEA in the germline V gene. Unmatched junction bases numbered 7, after V lost 5 bases and J lost 6 bases. The CDR3 is 16 amino acids. Written as DNA, the CDR3 is TGTGCCAGCAGCGCCGGACTAGCGGGGGGCGGGGATACGCAGTATTTT. Residues: CASSAGLAGGGDTQYF.

The chain carries TRBV19 and TRBJ1-3; D might be TRBD1 (5 bases). Trimming stripped 7 bases from V and 4 bases from J, with 20 bases between. Germline V gene data show CDR1 as LNHDA and CDR2 as SQIVND (reference sequence). CDR3 length equals 16 residues. CDR3 residues: CASTPFVGTTGNTIYF. The CDR3 DNA follows: TGTGCCAGTACCCCGTTTGTCGGGACTACAGGAAACACCATATATTTT.

A few counts support this clone. This sequence joins TRBV30 and TRBJ1-5; D may be TRBD1 (5 bases). From germline, CDR1 is GTSNPN and CDR2 SVGIG (reference sequence). The CDR3 is 13 amino acids. V dropped 4 bases and J dropped 5 bases, with 12 bases sitting between them. CDR3: CAWNGGMDQPQHF. In DNA, the CDR3 is TGTGCCTGGAATGGGGGGATGGATCAGCCCCAGCATTTT.

This clone was picked up many times. The chain combines TRBV11-3 with TRBJ1-6, with a tentative D call TRBD1 (6 bases). The germline gives CDR1 SGHNT, CDR2 YENEEA. CDR3 length: 15 amino acids. Between the trimmed V and J ends, which lost 2 bases and 9 bases, there was a span of 14 bases. The CDR3 protein is CASSLTGRGGSPLHF. CDR3 DNA sequence: TGTGCCAGCAGCTTAACGGGCAGGGGAGGTTCACCCCTCCACTTT. The variable domain in full, with the rest retrieved from reference TRBV11-3 and TRBJ1-6, is EAGVVQSPRYKIIEKKQPVAFWCNPISGHNTLYWYLQNLGQGPELLIRYENEEAVDDSQLPKDRFSAERLKGVDSTLKIQPAELGDSAVYLCASSLTGRGGSPLHFGNGTRLTVT.

The J gene is TRBJ1-2, the V gene TRBV19; maybe TRBD1 (5 bases). In germline, CDR1 is LNHDA, CDR2 SQIVND (reference sequence). The CDR3 spans 15 residues. V shed 3 bases and J shed 5 bases, with 16 bases lying between them. As DNA, the CDR3 is TGTGCCAGTAGTATCCTCACAGGTCTCGGGTATGGCTACACCTTC. Protein sequence: CASSILTGLGYGYTF.

V gene TRBV25-1 combines with J gene TRBJ1-4; 8 bases line up with TRBD1. Germline values: CDR1 MGHDK, CDR2 SYGVNS. The V gene end was trimmed by 1 base and the J gene end by 2 bases; junction bases not matched to a gene: 9. This CDR3 has 18 residues. The CDR3 sequence: CASSELRGYRGTNEKLFF. CDR3 coding DNA: TGTGCCAGCAGTGAATTAAGGGGATACAGGGGGACTAATGAAAAACTGTTTTTT.

This clone qualifies as medium-sized. This chain joins TRBV11-3 and TRBJ2-3; D not resolved. V was cut by 2 bases and J by 0 bases, with 12 bases left in between. Germline assignment: CDR1 SGHNT and CDR2 YENEEA. The CDR3 has 16 amino acids. CDR3 residues: CASSLSSARSTDTQYF. The CDR3 DNA reads TGTGCCAGCAGCTTATCCAGCGCAAGGAGCACAGATACGCAGTATTTT.